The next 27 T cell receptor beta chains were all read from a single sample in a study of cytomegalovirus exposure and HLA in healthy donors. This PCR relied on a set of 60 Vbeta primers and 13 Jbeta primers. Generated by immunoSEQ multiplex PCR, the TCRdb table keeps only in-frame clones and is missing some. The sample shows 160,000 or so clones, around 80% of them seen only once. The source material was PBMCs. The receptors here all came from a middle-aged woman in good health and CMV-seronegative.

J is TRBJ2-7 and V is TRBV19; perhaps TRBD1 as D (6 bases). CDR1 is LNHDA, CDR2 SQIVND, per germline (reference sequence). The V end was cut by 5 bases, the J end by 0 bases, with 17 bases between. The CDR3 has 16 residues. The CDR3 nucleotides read TGTGCCAGTAGTCCCCGTTCAGGGGAGAGCTCCTACGAGCAGTACTTC. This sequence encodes CASSPRSGESSYEQYF.

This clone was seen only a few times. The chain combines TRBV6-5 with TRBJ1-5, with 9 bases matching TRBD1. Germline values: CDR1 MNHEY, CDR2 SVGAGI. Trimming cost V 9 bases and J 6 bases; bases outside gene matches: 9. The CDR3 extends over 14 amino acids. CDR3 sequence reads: CASSPGTGIQPQHF. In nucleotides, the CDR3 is TGTGCCAGTTCCCCCGGGACAGGGATTCAGCCCCAGCATTTT.

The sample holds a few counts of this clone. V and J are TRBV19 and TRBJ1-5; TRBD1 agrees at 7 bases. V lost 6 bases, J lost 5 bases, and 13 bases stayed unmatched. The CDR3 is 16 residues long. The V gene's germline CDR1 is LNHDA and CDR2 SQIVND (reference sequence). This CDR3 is CASRSGGTVQDQPQHF. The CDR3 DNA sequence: TGTGCCAGTAGGTCGGGGGGGACAGTCCAAGATCAGCCCCAGCATTTT.

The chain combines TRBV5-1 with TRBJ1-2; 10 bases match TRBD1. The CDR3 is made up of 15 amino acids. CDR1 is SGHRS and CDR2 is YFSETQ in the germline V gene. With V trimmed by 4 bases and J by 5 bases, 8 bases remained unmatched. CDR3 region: CASSPGQGEDYGYTF. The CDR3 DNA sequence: TGCGCCAGCAGCCCAGGACAGGGGGAGGATTATGGCTACACCTTC.

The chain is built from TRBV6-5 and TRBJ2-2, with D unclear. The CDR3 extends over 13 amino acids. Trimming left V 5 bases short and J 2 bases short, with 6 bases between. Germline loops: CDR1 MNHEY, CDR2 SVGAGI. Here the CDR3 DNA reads TGTGCCAGCAGTGGGCCAAACACCGGGGAGCTGTTTTTT. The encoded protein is CASSGPNTGELFF.

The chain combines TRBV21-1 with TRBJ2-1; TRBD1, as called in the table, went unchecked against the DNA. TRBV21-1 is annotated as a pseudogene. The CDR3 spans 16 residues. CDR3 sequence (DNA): TGTGCCAGCAGCAAAATGGGGACAGGCTCCTACAATGAGCAGTTCTTC. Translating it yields CASSKMGTGSYNEQFF.

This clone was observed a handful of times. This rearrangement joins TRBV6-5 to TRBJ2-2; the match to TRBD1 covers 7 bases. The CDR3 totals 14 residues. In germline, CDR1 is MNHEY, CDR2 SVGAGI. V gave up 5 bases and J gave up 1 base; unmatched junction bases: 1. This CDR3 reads CASSRTGNTGELFF. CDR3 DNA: TGTGCCAGCAGTCGGACAGGGAACACCGGGGAGCTGTTTTTT.

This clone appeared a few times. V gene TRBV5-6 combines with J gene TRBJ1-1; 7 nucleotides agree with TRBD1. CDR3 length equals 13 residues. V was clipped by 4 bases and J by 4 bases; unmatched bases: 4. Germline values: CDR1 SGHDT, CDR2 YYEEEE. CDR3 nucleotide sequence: TGTGCCAGCAGCGGGAACAGGGGCACTGAAGCTTTCTTT. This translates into CASSGNRGTEAFF.

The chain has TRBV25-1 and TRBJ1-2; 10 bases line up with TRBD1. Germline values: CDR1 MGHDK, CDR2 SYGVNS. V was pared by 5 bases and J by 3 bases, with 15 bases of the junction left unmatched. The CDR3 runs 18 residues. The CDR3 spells CASSSDLDRGRSYYGYTF. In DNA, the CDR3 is TGTGCCAGCAGTAGTGATTTGGACAGGGGGAGGTCATACTATGGCTACACCTTC.

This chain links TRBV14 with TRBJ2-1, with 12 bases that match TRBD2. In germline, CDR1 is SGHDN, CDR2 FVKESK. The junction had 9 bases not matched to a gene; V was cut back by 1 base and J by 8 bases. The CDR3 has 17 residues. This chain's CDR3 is CASSQGASGRVGHEQFF. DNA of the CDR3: TGTGCCAGCAGCCAAGGGGCTAGCGGGAGGGTTGGGCATGAGCAGTTCTTC.

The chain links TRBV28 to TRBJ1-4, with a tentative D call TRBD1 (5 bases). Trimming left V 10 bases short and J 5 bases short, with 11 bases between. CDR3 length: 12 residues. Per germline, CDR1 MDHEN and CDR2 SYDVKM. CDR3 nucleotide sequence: TGTGCCACATCTGGGGGGAATGAAAAACTGTTTTTT. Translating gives CATSGGNEKLFF.

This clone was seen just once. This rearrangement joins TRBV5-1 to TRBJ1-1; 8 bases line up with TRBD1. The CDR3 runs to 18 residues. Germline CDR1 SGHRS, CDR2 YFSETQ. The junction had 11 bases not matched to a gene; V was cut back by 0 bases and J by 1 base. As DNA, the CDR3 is TGCGCCAGCAGCTTGGGGATGGGACAGGCTCTATCGAACACTGAAGCTTTCTTT. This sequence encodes CASSLGMGQALSNTEAFF.

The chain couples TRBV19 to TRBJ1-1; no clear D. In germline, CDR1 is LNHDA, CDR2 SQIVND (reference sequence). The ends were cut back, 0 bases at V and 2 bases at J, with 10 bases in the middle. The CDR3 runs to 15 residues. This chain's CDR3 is CASSIDGRFNTEAFF. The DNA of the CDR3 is TGTGCCAGTAGTATAGATGGCAGGTTTAACACTGAAGCTTTCTTT.

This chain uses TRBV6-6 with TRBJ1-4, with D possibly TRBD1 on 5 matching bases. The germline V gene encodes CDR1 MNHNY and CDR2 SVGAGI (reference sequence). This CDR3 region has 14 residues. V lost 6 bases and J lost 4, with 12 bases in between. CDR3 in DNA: TGTGCCAGCAGGACAGACGCCTATAATGAAAAACTGTTTTTT. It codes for CASRTDAYNEKLFF.

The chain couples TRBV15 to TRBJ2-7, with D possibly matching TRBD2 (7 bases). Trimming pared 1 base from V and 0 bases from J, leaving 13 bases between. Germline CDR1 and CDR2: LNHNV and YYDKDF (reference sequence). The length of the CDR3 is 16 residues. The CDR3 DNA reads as TGTGCCACCAGCAGAGGGGGGGGGCTAAGCTCCTACGAGCAGTACTTC. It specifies CATSRGGGLSSYEQYF.

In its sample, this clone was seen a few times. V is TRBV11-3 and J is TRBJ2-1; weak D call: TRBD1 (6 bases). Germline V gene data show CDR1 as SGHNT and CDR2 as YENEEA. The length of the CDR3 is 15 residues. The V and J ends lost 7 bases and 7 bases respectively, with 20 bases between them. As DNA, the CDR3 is TGTGCCAGCACCGGAGGCAGGGGCCCCCATAATGAGCAGTTCTTC. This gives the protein CASTGGRGPHNEQFF.

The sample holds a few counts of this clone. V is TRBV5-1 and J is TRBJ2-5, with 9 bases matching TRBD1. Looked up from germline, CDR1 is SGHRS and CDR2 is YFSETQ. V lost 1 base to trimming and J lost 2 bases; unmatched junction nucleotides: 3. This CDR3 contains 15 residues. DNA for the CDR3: TGCGCCAGCAGCTTGAGCGGACAGGGGCAAGAGACCCAGTACTTC. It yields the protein CASSLSGQGQETQYF. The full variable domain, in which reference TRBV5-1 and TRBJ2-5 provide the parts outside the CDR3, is KAGVTQTPRYLIKTRGQQVTLSCSPISGHRSVSWYQQTPGQGLQFLFEYFSETQRNKGNFPGRFSGRQFSNSRSEMNVSTLELGDSALYLCASSLSGQGQETQYFGPGTRLLVL.

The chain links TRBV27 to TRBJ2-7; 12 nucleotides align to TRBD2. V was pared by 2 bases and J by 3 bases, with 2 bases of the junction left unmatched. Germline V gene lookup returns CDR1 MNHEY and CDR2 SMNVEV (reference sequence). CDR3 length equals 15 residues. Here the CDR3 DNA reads TGTGCCAGCAGTTTACTAGCGGGAGGGCACTACGAGCAGTACTTC. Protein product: CASSLLAGGHYEQYF.

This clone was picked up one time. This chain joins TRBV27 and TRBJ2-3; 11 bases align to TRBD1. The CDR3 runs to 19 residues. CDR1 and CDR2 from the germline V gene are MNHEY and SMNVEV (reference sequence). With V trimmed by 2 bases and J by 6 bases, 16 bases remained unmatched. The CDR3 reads CASSLTPRDRGINRDTQYF. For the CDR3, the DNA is TGTGCCAGCAGTTTAACTCCCCGGGACAGGGGGATCAACCGGGATACGCAGTATTTT.

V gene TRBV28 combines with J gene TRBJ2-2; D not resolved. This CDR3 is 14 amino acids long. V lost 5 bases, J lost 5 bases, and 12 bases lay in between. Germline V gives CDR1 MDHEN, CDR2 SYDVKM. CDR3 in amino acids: CASSKQARTGELFF. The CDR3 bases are TGTGCCAGCAGTAAGCAGGCCCGTACCGGGGAGCTGTTTTTT.

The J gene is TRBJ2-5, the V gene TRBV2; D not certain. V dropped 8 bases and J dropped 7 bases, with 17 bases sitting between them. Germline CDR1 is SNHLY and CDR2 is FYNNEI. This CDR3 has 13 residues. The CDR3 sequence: CASFVGGPMTQYF. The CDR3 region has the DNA TGTGCCAGCTTTGTCGGCGGTCCGATGACCCAGTACTTC.

This chain's CDR3 is CARKSGTASYEQYF. CDR3 sequence (DNA): TGCGCCCGCAAATCCGGGACAGCCTCCTACGAGCAGTACTTC. The chain is built from TRBV10-1 and TRBJ2-7; 7 bases agree with TRBD1. V shed 11 bases and J 0 bases; nucleotides not matched to a gene: 10. CDR1 is WNHNN and CDR2 is SYGVQD in the germline V gene (reference sequence). This CDR3 region has 14 residues.

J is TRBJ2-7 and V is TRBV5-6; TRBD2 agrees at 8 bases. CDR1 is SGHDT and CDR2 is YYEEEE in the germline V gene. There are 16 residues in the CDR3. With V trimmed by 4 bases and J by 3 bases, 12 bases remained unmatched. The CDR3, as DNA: TGTGCCAGCAGCGCACAACCGGGACTAGGCTTCTACGAGCAGTACTTC. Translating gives CASSAQPGLGFYEQYF.

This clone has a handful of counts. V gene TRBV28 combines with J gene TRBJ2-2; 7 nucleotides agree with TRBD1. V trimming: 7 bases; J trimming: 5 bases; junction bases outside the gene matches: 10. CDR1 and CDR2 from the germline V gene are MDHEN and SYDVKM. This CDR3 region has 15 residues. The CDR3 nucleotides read TGTGCCAGCAACCTGGGGGCAGGGGGAACCGGGGAGCTGTTTTTT. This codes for CASNLGAGGTGELFF.

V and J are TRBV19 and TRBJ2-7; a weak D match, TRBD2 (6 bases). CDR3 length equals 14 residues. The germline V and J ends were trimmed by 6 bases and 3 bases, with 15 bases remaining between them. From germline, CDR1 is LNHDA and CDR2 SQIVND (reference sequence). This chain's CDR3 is CASSFGSGVYEQYF. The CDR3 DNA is TGTGCCAGTAGCTTCGGGAGTGGTGTCTACGAGCAGTACTTC.

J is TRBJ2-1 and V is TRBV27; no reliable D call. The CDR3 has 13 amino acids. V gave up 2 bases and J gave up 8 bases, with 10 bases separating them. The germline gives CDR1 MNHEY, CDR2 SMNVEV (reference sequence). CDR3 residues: CASSLGRFDEQFF. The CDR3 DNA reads TGTGCCAGCAGTTTAGGTAGATTTGATGAGCAGTTCTTC.

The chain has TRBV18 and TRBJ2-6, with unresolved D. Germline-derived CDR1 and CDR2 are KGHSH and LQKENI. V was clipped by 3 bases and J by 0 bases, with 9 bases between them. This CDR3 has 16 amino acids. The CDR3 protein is CASSPPGFSGANVLTF. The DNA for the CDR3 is TGTGCCAGCTCACCTCCCGGGTTCTCTGGGGCCAACGTCCTGACTTTC.